The 5 T cell receptor beta chains below were found in one sample sequenced in a study of blood T cells in healthy people across ages. The second PCR ran roughly 7 to 12 cycles with a sample-barcoded 5' primer and J-beta primers. TCRdb re-called the 5' RACE reads with MiXCR, one entry per CDR3 protein. The data contain under 1,000,000 distinct CDR3 sequences, 35% to 40% of them singletons. Sequencing used blood. Receptor source: a man younger than 35 in good health.

The chain combines TRBV13 with TRBJ2-3; TRBD2 aligns across 9 bases. After removal of 0 bases from V and 5 bases from J, the junction contained 3 bases not matched to a gene. The CDR3 totals 15 residues. Per the germline V gene, CDR1 is PRHDT and CDR2 is FYEKMQ (reference sequence). CDR3 amino acids: CASSLGAGGEDTQYF. The DNA of the CDR3 is TGTGCCAGCAGCTTAGGGGCGGGGGGGGAAGATACGCAGTATTTT. Using reference TRBV13 and TRBJ2-3 for the parts outside the CDR3, the full variable domain is AAGVIQSPRHLIKEKRETATLKCYPIPRHDTVYWYQQGPGQDPQFLISFYEKMQSDKGSIPDRFSAQQFSDYHSELNMSSLELGDSALYFCASSLGAGGEDTQYFGPGTRLTVL.

The V and J genes are TRBV7-2 and TRBJ1-1, with D possibly TRBD1 on 5 matching bases. The CDR3 covers 15 residues. V dropped 3 bases and J dropped 1 base, with 12 bases sitting between them. Germline V gene data show CDR1 as SGHTA and CDR2 as FQGNSA. CDR3 sequence: CASSFRQGENTEAFF. The CDR3 DNA sequence: TGTGCCAGCAGCTTCAGGCAGGGTGAGAACACTGAAGCTTTCTTT.

The rearrangement joins TRBV5-1 to TRBJ2-5; 14 nucleotides line up with TRBD2. The V segment lost 4 bases and the J segment 11 bases; nucleotides outside the gene matches: 13. Germline assignment: CDR1 SGHRS and CDR2 YFSETQ. The CDR3 is 16 residues long. The CDR3 nucleotides read TGCGCCAGCAGCCCTACCGGGACTAGCGGGGGCAATGAGCAGTACTTC. This sequence encodes CASSPTGTSGGNEQYF.

The chain couples TRBV5-1 to TRBJ2-1, with unresolved D. The end of the DNA is better explained by TRBJ2-7, so the J call may be wrong. CDR1 is SGHRS and CDR2 is YFSETQ in the germline V gene. The CDR3 runs 13 residues. CDR3 amino acids: CASSTGPPFEQYF. In nucleotides, the CDR3 is TGCGCCAGCAGCACTGGCCCGCCATTTGAGCAGTACTTC.

The chain links TRBV5-1 to TRBJ2-3; the D gene is possibly TRBD1 (6 bases). This CDR3 region has 14 residues. The V end was cut by 6 bases, the J end by 2 bases, with 13 bases between. Germline V gene sequence: CDR1 SGHRS, CDR2 YFSETQ. The CDR3 nucleotides are TGCGCCAGCAACACAGGGCCCGCCACAGATACGCAGTATTTT. Translated: CASNTGPATDTQYF.